The rows below give T cell receptor beta chains drawn from one sample of a study of blood T cell repertoires in COVID-19. Method: immunoSEQ multiplex PCR; TCRdb's copy keeps in-frame clones and lacks some. This sample has a few hundred thousand clones; about 91% occur once, and the top ten carry just over 2.5%. What was sequenced was peripheral blood. Source of these receptors: a person aged 18 to 30 with COVID-19, enrolled during active disease. CDR3s include the opening cysteine and the closing phenylalanine or tryptophan. Each record gives: D gene, V gene, J gene, clone size, CDR3 DNA, CDR3 protein. The D gene is left open where the match is weak. Size tells how often a clone was seen (once, few, many) or the class of an expanded clone, and some rows leave it out.

-	TRBV10-2	TRBJ1-5	few	TGCGCCAGCAGTGAGTCGAACAGGGCACAGCCCCAGCATTTT	CASSESNRAQPQHF
-	TRBV6-5	TRBJ2-6	-	TGTGCCAGTTCGATAGCCTCTGGGGCCAACGTCCTGACTTTC	CASSIASGANVLTF
-	TRBV6-6	TRBJ2-5	-	TGTGCCAGCAACCCAGGTGCGGAGACCCAGTACTTC	CASNPGAETQYF
-	TRBV27	TRBJ1-1	-	TGTGCCAGCAGGCGTGGGAGTACTGAAGCTTTCTTT	CASRRGSTEAFF
-	TRBV3-1/TRBV3-2	TRBJ2-7	-	TGTGCCAGCAGCGACACCTACGAGCAGTACTTC	CASSDTYEQYF
TRBD1	TRBV28	TRBJ1-2	-	TGTGCCAGCAGTTTACAGCAGGGGGCCAACTATGGCTACACCTTC	CASSLQQGANYGYTF
-	TRBV12-3/TRBV12-4	TRBJ2-7	-	TGTGCCAGCACCTCCCGGGTCTACGAGCAGTACTTC	CASTSRVYEQYF
TRBD1	TRBV27	TRBJ2-7	-	TGTGCCAGCAGCCAAGACAGGGGGCGTGGCGAGCAGTACTTC	CASSQDRGRGEQYF
TRBD2	TRBV20-1	TRBJ2-2	-	TGCAGTGCTAGTTCCCAGCGGGGCACCGGGGAGCTGTTTTTT	CSASSQRGTGELFF
-	TRBV6-5	TRBJ1-1	-	TGTGCCAGCCGACACGTGAACACTGAAGCTTTCTTT	CASRHVNTEAFF
TRBD2	TRBV4-1	TRBJ2-2	-	TGCGCCAGCAGGGGAGGGACTCTATACACCGGGGAGCTGTTTTTT	CASRGGTLYTGELFF
-	TRBV11-2	TRBJ1-4	-	TGTGCCAGCAGCTTAACCAACAGTAATGAAAAACTGTTTTTT	CASSLTNSNEKLFF
-	TRBV4-1	TRBJ1-5	-	TGCGCCAGCAGCCCCTATCCCGTACCTAGCAATCAGCCCCAGCATTTT	CASSPYPVPSNQPQHF
-	TRBV3-1/TRBV3-2	TRBJ2-7	-	TGTGCCAGCAGCCAAACGGTAGCCTCCTACGAGCAGTACTTC	CASSQTVASYEQYF
-	TRBV5-6	TRBJ2-3	once	TGTGCCAGCAGCTTGGTCGGTAGCGGAATCACAGATACGCAGTATTTT	CASSLVGSGITDTQYF
TRBD2	TRBV11-2	TRBJ2-1	-	TGTGCCAGCAGCTTAACCCTAGCGGGAGGAAATGAGCAGTTCTTC	CASSLTLAGGNEQFF
TRBD2	TRBV14	TRBJ2-7	once	TGTGCCAGCAGCTTCGCTTTCGGGGTAGCGGGAGACTACGAGCAGTACTTC	CASSFAFGVAGDYEQYF
TRBD1	TRBV24-1	TRBJ2-2	-	TGTGCCACCAGTGAGAGGACAGGGGTCACCGGGGAGCTGTTTTTT	CATSERTGVTGELFF
-	TRBV6-5	TRBJ1-1	-	TGTGCCAGCAGTTACGGGAGGGCGAACACTGAAGCTTTCTTT	CASSYGRANTEAFF
-	TRBV4-2	TRBJ2-2	-	TGTGCCAGCACCAAAGTGGAAGGGGCTGGGACCGGGGAGCTGTTTTTT	CASTKVEGAGTGELFF
TRBD1	TRBV27	TRBJ2-3	-	TGTGCCAGCAGTTCAGGGGGACCAGATACGCAGTATTTT	CASSSGGPDTQYF
TRBD1	TRBV27	TRBJ1-2	-	TGTGCCAGCAGCCCCAGGGGGCCGAATCTCAACTATGGCTACACCTTC	CASSPRGPNLNYGYTF
TRBD2	TRBV5-6	TRBJ2-7	once	TGTGCCAGCAGCGGAAAGGGACTAGTAGGCTACGAGCAGTACTTC	CASSGKGLVGYEQYF
-	TRBV6-5	TRBJ1-6	once	TGTGCCAGCAGTTCTCAAACAGGGCCGTGGGCCCTCCACTTT	CASSSQTGPWALHF
-	TRBV4-1	TRBJ2-7	-	TGCGCCAGCAGCCACGGGAGCTCCTACGAGCAGTACTTC	CASSHGSSYEQYF
TRBD2	TRBV6-4	TRBJ2-1	-	TGTGCCAGCAGTGACGTACCGGGACTAGCGGTAAAGGAGCAGTTCTTC	CASSDVPGLAVKEQFF
-	TRBV12-5	TRBJ2-7	once	TGTGCTAGTGCACTCACAGGGTACGAGCAGTACTTC	CASALTGYEQYF
TRBD2	TRBV5-4	TRBJ2-5	-	TGTGCCAGCAGCTTACCAGCGGGAGAAGAGACCCAGTACTTC	CASSLPAGEETQYF
TRBD2	TRBV9	TRBJ2-2	-	TGTGCCAGCAGCGTAGGGGAAGCGGGAGGGCAAAACACCGGGGAGCTGTTTTTT	CASSVGEAGGQNTGELFF
TRBD2	TRBV7-3	TRBJ2-3	-	TGTGCCAGCAGCTTAAGGGTTACTAGCGGGAGCACAGATACGCAGTATTTT	CASSLRVTSGSTDTQYF
TRBD1	TRBV6-5	TRBJ1-2	-	TGTGCCAGCAGTTCCAGGACAGGGGGCGACTATGGCTACACCTTC	CASSSRTGGDYGYTF
TRBD2	TRBV10-3	TRBJ2-7	-	TGTGCCATCGGGTCAGCGGGAAAATACGAGCAGTACTTC	CAIGSAGKYEQYF
-	TRBV7-9	TRBJ1-3	-	TGTGCCAGCAGCCCTCCCCGGGGGGTGAGTAATGGAAACACCATATATTTT	CASSPPRGVSNGNTIYF
TRBD1	TRBV24-1	TRBJ2-5	-	TGTGCCACCAGCCGGGACAGGCAAGAGACCCAGTACTTC	CATSRDRQETQYF
-	TRBV28	TRBJ2-1	-	TGTGCCAGCCACGGAAGGTGGGAGGTCTCCTACAATGAGCAGTTCTTC	CASHGRWEVSYNEQFF
-	TRBV5-1	TRBJ2-7	-	TGCGCCAGCAGCTTGGCAGGGACCTACGAGCAGTACTTC	CASSLAGTYEQYF
TRBD2	TRBV25-1	TRBJ2-3	-	TGTGCCAGCAGTGAAAAGGTTGGAGTAGCGGGAGACACAGATACGCAGTATTTT	CASSEKVGVAGDTDTQYF
-	TRBV15	TRBJ2-5	-	TGTGCCACCAGCAGATACGACAGGCCTGAAGTGACCCAGTACTTC	CATSRYDRPEVTQYF
TRBD1	TRBV3-1/TRBV3-2	TRBJ2-4	-	TGTGCCAGCAGCCAAGACACTACAGGGGGCTCCAAAAACATTCAGTACTTC	CASSQDTTGGSKNIQYF
-	TRBV4-2	TRBJ2-4	-	TGTGCCAGCAGCCAAGAATTCGCGGGACCCACCCAAAACATTCAGTACTTC	CASSQEFAGPTQNIQYF
TRBD2	TRBV4-1	TRBJ2-2	-	TGCGCCAGCAGCTTCGGGGGGACTAGCACCGGGGAGCTGTTTTTT	CASSFGGTSTGELFF
-	TRBV6-5	TRBJ2-7	-	TGTGCCAGCAGTTACTCGGACAGAGCAGCCTACGAGCAGTACTTC	CASSYSDRAAYEQYF
-	TRBV25-1	TRBJ2-7	-	TGTGCCAGCAGTGAATTAGACAGCTCCTACGAGCAGTACTTC	CASSELDSSYEQYF
TRBD2	TRBV5-4	TRBJ2-2	-	TGTGCCAGCAGCTCCGGACTAGCGGGTGCCTCTGGGGAGCTGTTTTTT	CASSSGLAGASGELFF
TRBD2	TRBV28	TRBJ2-5	-	TGTGCCAGCAGTAAGAATGCGGGGGTAGTAGAGACCCAGTACTTC	CASSKNAGVVETQYF
TRBD1	TRBV27	TRBJ2-1	-	TGTGCCAGCAGCTGGGACAGCAACAATGAGCAGTTCTTC	CASSWDSNNEQFF
-	TRBV28	TRBJ2-1	-	TGTGCCAGCAGTTTAGGGGGGACCTACAATGAGCAGTTCTTC	CASSLGGTYNEQFF
-	TRBV3-1/TRBV3-2	TRBJ1-3	-	TGTGCCAGCAGCCAAGGTGGGCGACCTGGAAACACCATATATTTT	CASSQGGRPGNTIYF
TRBD2	TRBV28	TRBJ2-1	once	TGTGCCAGCGGGATACTAGCGGGAGGGCCAGATGAGCAGTTCTTC	CASGILAGGPDEQFF
-	TRBV5-1	TRBJ2-2	-	TGCGCCAGCAGTCCGGCAGGGGTGTCCGGGGAGCTGTTTTTT	CASSPAGVSGELFF
TRBD1	TRBV7-9	TRBJ2-7	-	TGTGCCAGCAGCTTAGCGCAGGGGGCGGGGGAGCAGTACTTC	CASSLAQGAGEQYF
TRBD2	TRBV10-3	TRBJ2-5	-	TGTGCCATCAGCCCTGGACTAGCGGAGACCCAGTACTTC	CAISPGLAETQYF
TRBD2	TRBV28	TRBJ2-3	-	TGTGCCAGCAGTTTAATGACTAGCGGCACAGATACGCAGTATTTT	CASSLMTSGTDTQYF